The present T cell receptor beta chain was sequenced within a study of OX40 agonist ivuxolimab in advanced cancers. Overall study: Patients were treated with ivuxolimab, an agonistic anti-OX40 (CD134) antibody.

V shed 5 bases and J shed 2 bases, with 15 bases lying between them. CDR3 length equals 15 residues. The germline gives CDR1 SEHNR, CDR2 FQNEAQ (reference sequence). In the case of this clone: The antigen is unknown.

Here immunoSEQ multiplex PCR was the method, and the copy in TCRdb shows in-frame clones only, minus some. This sample carries nearly 110,000 clones, 90% of them seen once, and the ten largest clones take around 0.47%. Study observations and caveats: At doses 0.1 to 3.0 mg/kg, CD4+ and CD8+ clones expanded.

The origin of this receptor is an adult with an advanced solid tumor such as melanoma, head and neck, liver or kidney cancer. This rearrangement joins TRBV7-9 to TRBJ2-5; possibly TRBD2 for D (6 bases). The sequencing used CD4+ or CD8+ T cells sorted from blood, collected in a trial of the OX40 agonist ivuxolimab. The CDR3 is CASSPRPGVQETQYF. In nucleotides, the CDR3 is TGTGCCAGCAGCCCCAGACCGGGGGTTCAAGAGACCCAGTACTTC.